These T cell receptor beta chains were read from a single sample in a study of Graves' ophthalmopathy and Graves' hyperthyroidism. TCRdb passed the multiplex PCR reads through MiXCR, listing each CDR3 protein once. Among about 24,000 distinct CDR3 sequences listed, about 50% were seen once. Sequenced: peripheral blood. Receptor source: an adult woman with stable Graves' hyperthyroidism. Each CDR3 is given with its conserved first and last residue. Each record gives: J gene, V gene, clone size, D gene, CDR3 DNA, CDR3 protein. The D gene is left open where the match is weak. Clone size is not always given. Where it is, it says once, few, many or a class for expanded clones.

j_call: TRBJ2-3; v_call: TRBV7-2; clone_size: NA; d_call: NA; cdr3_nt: TGTGCCAGCAGCTTAGTCCGGGACCCCATGAGAGCAGTTATGCAGTATTTT; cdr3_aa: CASSLVRDPMRAVMQYF
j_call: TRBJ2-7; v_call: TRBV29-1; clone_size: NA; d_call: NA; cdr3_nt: TGCAGCGTCCGGGGCGGGGGCGGAGGCGAGCAGTACTTC; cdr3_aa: CSVRGGGGGEQYF
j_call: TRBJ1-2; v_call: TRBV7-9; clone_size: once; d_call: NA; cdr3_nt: TGTGCCAGCAGCTTAGCGGTCCGGACCGACTATGGCTACACCTTC; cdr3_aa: CASSLAVRTDYGYTF
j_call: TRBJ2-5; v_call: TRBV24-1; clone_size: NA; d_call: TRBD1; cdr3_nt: TGTGCCACCAGTGATGGGGACAGGGTTCTAGAGACCCAGTACTTC; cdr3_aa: CATSDGDRVLETQYF
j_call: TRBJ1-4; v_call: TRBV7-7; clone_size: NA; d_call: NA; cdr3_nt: TGTGCCAGCGGCTTAACCAGGGCGAATGAAAAACTGTTTTTT; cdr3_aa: CASGLTRANEKLFF
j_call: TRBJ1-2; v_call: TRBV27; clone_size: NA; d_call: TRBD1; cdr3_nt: TGTGCCAGCAGTGCTACACCCGGGACAGGGGATCTCTATGGCTACACCTTC; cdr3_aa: CASSATPGTGDLYGYTF
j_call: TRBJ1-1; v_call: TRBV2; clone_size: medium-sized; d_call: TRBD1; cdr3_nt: TGTGCCAAGAGACAGGGCCGCGAAGCTTTCTTT; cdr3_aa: CAKRQGREAFF
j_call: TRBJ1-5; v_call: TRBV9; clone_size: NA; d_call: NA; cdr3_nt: TGTGCCAGCAGCGTAGGTAGTAGCGGGGGAGAAGCTGAGCATTTT; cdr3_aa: CASSVGSSGGEAEHF
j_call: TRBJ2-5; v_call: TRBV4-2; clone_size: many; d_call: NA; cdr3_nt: TGTGCCAGCAGCCAAGTGTTTAGTTCGCAAGAGACCCAGTACTTC; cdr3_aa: CASSQVFSSQETQYF
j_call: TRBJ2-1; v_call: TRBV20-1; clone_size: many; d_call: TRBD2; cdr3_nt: TGCAGTGCTAGGGGGACTAGCGGCTCCTACAATGAGCAGTTCTTC; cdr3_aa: CSARGTSGSYNEQFF
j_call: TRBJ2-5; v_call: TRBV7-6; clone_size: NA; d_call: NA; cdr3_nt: TGTGCCAGCAGCTTAGCGCCTCACCTGCGCAGGGAGACCCAGTACTTC; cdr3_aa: CASSLAPHLRRETQYF
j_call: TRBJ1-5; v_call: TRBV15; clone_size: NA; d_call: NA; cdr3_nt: TGTGCCACCAGCAGCGGAGGGCAGCCCCAGCATTTT; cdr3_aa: CATSSGGQPQHF
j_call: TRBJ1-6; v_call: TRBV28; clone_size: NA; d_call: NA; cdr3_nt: TGTGCCAGCAGTTTATCGGCAAACTCACCCCTCCACTTT; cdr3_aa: CASSLSANSPLHF
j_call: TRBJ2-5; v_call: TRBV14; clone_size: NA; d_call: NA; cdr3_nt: TGTGCCAGCAGCCAAATGGAAGAAGCGGTGGAGACCCAGTACTTC; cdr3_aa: CASSQMEEAVETQYF
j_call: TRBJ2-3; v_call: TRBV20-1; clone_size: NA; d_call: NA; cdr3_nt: TGCAGTGCTAGAGGTATCCTAGCCGCAGATACGCAGTATTTT; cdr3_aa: CSARGILAADTQYF
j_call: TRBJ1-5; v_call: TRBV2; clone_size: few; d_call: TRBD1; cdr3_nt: TGTGCCAGCAGTGGACAGGGGGGGAGCAATCAGCCCCAGCATTTT; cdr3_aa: CASSGQGGSNQPQHF
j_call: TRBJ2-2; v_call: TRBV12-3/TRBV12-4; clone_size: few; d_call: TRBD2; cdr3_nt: TGTGCCAGCAGTTTGGGAGCGGGAGTTGGCGGGGAGCTGTTTTTT; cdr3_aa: CASSLGAGVGGELFF
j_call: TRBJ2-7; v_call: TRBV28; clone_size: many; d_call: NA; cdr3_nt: TGTGCCAGCAATCGGGGGCAGGGAAGGGACGAGCAGTACTTC; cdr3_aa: CASNRGQGRDEQYF
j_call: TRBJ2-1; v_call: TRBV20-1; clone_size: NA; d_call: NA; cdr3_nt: TGCAGTGCTAGCGCCCGCTCCTACAATGAGCAGTTCTTC; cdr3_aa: CSASARSYNEQFF
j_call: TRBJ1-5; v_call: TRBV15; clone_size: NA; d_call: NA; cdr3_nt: TGTGCCTCCAGCAGAAAAGGTCACAATCGGCCCCAGCATTTT; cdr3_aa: CASSRKGHNRPQHF
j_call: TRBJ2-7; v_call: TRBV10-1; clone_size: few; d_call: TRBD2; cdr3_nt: TGCGCCAGCAGTGATGGGACTAGCGGGGCCTACGAGCAGTACTTC; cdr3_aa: CASSDGTSGAYEQYF
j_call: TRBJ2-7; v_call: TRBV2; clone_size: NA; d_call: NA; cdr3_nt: TGTGCCAGCAGCATCAGGGTACATAACGAGCAGTACTTC; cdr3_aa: CASSIRVHNEQYF
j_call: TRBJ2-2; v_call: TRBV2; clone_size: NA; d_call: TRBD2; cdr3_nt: TGTGCCAGCAGTGATCCGGGACTAGCGACCGGGGAGCTGTTTTTT; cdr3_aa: CASSDPGLATGELFF
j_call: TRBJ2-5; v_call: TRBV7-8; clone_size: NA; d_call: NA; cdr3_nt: TGTGCCAGCAGCCCGACTGGCAGGGGAAATCAGCCCCAGTACTTC; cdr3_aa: CASSPTGRGNQPQYF
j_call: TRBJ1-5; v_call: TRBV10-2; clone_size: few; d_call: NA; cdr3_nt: TGCGCCAGCAGCCTATACGGCAATCAGCCCCAGCATTTT; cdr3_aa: CASSLYGNQPQHF
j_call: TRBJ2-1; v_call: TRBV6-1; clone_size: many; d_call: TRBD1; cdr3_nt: TGTGCCAGCAGAGGCCTCTCTCCCGGGACAGGGGGCATTCAGTTCTTC; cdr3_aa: CASRGLSPGTGGIQFF
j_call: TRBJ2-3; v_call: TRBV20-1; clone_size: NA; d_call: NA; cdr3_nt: TGCAGTGCCCCAGCCCGGGAGAAAGGGGATACGCAGTATTTT; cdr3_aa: CSAPAREKGDTQYF
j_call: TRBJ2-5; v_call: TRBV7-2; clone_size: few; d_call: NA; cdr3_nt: TGTGCCAGCAAGGACAGCTTCACCCAAGAGACCCAGTACTTC; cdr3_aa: CASKDSFTQETQYF
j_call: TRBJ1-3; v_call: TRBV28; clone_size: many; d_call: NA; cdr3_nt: TGTGCCAGCAGCTCAGGACATAGCTCTGGAAACACCATATATTTT; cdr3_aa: CASSSGHSSGNTIYF
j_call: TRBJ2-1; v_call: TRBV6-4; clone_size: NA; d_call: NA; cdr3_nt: TGTGCCGGCAGTGAGAGGGAGGAGAATGAGCAGGTCTTC; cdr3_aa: CAGSEREENEQVF
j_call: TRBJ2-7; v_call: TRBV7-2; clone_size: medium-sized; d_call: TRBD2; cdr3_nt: TGTGCCAGCACTACTGCGGGCCGCGGGGGTGAGCAGTACTTC; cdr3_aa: CASTTAGRGGEQYF
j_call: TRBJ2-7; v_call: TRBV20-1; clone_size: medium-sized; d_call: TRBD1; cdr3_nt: TGCAGTGCGAGGACAGGGGTCTCCTACGAGCAGTACTTC; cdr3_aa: CSARTGVSYEQYF
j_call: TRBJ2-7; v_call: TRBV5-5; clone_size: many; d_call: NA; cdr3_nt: TGTGCCAGCAGCTCCCCCGGCGGGGCTAACTACGAGCAGTACTTC; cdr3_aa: CASSSPGGANYEQYF
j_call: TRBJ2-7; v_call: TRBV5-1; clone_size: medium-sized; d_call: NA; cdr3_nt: TGCGCCAGCAGCCTTGACACAGCGTACGAGCAGTACTTC; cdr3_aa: CASSLDTAYEQYF
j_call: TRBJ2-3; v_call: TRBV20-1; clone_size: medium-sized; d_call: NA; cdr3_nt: TGCAGTGCTAGATCGGGACCTTTAGATACGCAGTATTTT; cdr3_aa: CSARSGPLDTQYF
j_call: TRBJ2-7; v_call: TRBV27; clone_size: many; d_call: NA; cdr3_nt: TGTGCCAGCAGTTTAATCCAGGGACCCTACGAGCAGTACTTC; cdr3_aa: CASSLIQGPYEQYF
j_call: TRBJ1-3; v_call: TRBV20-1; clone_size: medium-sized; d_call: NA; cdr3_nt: TGCAGTGCTCATACTGCATACTCTGGAAACACCATATATTTT; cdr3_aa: CSAHTAYSGNTIYF
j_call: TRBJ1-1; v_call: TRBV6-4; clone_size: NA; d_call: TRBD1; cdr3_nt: TGTGCCAGCAGTGACACTAGCGGGACAGCTGAAGCTTTCTTT; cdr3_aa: CASSDTSGTAEAFF
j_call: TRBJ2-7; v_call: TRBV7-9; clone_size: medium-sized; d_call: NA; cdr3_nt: TGTGCCAGCATCAACCAACGGGAGTCCCGGGAGCAGTACTTC; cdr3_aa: CASINQRESREQYF
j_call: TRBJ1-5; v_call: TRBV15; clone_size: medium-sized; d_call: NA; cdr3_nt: TGTGCCACCAGCAGAGAAGGTCACAATCAGCCCCAGCATTTT; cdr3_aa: CATSREGHNQPQHF
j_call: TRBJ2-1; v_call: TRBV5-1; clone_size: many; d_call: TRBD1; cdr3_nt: TGCGCCACCCCGGGGGACAGGTCTAATGAGCAGTTCTTC; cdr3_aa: CATPGDRSNEQFF
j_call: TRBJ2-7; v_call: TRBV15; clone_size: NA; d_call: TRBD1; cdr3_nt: TGTGCCACCAGCAGAGGGGGGACAGGCCGCTCCTACGAGCAGTACTTC; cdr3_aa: CATSRGGTGRSYEQYF
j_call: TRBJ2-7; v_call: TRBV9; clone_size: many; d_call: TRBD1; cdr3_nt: TGTGCCAGCAGCGCAACAGGGGGTTCCTACGAGCAGTACTTC; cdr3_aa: CASSATGGSYEQYF
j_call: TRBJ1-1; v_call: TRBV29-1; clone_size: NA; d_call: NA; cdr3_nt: TGCAGCGTTGAAGGAGCCGGGACGGGGGCTTTCTTT; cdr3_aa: CSVEGAGTGAFF
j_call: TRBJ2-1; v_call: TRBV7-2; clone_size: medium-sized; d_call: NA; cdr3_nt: TGTGCCAGCAGCTTAATCGGCGGGTACTACAATGAGCAGTTCTTC; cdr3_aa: CASSLIGGYYNEQFF
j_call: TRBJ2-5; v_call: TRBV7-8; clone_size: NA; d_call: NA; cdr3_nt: TGTGCCGGAATGGTGGGGGAGACCCAGTACTTC; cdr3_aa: CAGMVGETQYF
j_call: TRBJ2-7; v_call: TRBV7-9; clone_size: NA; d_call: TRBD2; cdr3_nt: TGTGCCAGCAGCTCACGGGGGGGGCAGAACTTC; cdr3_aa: CASSSRGGQNF
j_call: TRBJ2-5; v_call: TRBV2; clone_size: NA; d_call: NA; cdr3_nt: TGTGCCAGCCGGGTACAGTCGATAATGGGGGAGACCCAGTACTTC; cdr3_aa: CASRVQSIMGETQYF
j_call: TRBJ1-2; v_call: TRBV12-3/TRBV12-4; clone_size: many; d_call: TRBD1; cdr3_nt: TGTGCCAGCAGGCCTACAGGGGACTTAAACTATGGCTACACCTTC; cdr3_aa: CASRPTGDLNYGYTF
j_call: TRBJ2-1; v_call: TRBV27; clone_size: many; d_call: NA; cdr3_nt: TGTGCCAGCACCGCCGGGACACAGTACAATGAGCAGTTCTTC; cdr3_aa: CASTAGTQYNEQFF
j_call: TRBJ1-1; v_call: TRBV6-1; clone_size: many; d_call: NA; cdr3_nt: TGTGCCAGCAGGCCTCAGGGTAACACTGAAGCTTTCTTT; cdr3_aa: CASRPQGNTEAFF
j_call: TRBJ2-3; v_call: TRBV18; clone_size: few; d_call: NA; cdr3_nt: TGTGCCAGCTCACCACCGAAGAGGGCGGGGGATACGCAGTATTTT; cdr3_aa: CASSPPKRAGDTQYF
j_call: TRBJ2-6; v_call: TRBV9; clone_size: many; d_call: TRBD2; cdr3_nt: TGTGCCAGCAGCTCCGAACCTCCGGGACTAGCGGGAGGGGGGGCCAACGTCCTGACTTTC; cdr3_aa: CASSSEPPGLAGGGANVLTF
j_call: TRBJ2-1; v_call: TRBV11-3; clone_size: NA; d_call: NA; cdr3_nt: TGCGTCAGCAGCTTAGAGTACAATAATAATGAGCAGTTCTTC; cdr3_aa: CVSSLEYNNNEQFF
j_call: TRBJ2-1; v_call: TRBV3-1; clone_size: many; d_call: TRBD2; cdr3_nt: TGTGCCAGCAGCCAGGGTCGACTAGCGGGAGGGATGACGGATGAGCAGTTCTTC; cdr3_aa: CASSQGRLAGGMTDEQFF